This is a list of T cell receptor beta chains from one sample in a study of blood T cells in healthy people across ages. Each CDR3 protein gets one entry after TCRdb re-called the 5' RACE reads with MiXCR. The top ten hold approximately 12% of the sample, which has about 670,000 distinct CDR3 sequences, 40% to 65% seen once. Sequenced: blood. The source of these receptors is a woman of 80 years or more in good health. CDR3s include the opening cysteine and the closing phenylalanine or tryptophan. D genes are given only for firm matches. Clone size is stated in some rows and not others, as once, few, many or a class when expanded.

J gene: TRBJ2-7; V gene: TRBV7-2; clone size: NA; D gene: NA; CDR3 DNA: TGTGCCAGCAGCTGGGGCGTTTCCTCCGGGACCGAGCAGTACTTC; CDR3 protein: CASSWGVSSGTEQYF
J gene: TRBJ2-2; V gene: TRBV28; clone size: once; D gene: TRBD1; CDR3 DNA: TGTGCCAGCCGACCAGGGGGTTCCTCCACCGGGGAGCTGTTTTTT; CDR3 protein: CASRPGGSSTGELFF
J gene: TRBJ2-6; V gene: TRBV6-5; clone size: many; D gene: NA; CDR3 DNA: TGTGCCAGCAGTCCCACTAGGTATTTACCGAGCTCTGGGGCCAACGTCCTGACTTTC; CDR3 protein: CASSPTRYLPSSGANVLTF
J gene: TRBJ2-3; V gene: TRBV29-1; clone size: NA; D gene: TRBD1; CDR3 DNA: TGCAGCACAGACAGGGGTGGCCCCGATACGCAGTATTTT; CDR3 protein: CSTDRGGPDTQYF
J gene: TRBJ2-3; V gene: TRBV7-9; clone size: many; D gene: NA; CDR3 DNA: TGTGCCAGCAGCTTAAGGGGGGCCCAGACAGATACGCAGTATTTT; CDR3 protein: CASSLRGAQTDTQYF
J gene: TRBJ2-3; V gene: TRBV11-2; clone size: NA; D gene: NA; CDR3 DNA: TGTGCCAGCAGCTTCCCGGGACTGCCAAGGGATACGCAGTATTTT; CDR3 protein: CASSFPGLPRDTQYF
J gene: TRBJ2-1; V gene: TRBV20-1; clone size: many; D gene: TRBD2; CDR3 DNA: TGCAGTGCTGGAGCCGGGACTAGACTGTACAATGAGCAGTTCTTC; CDR3 protein: CSAGAGTRLYNEQFF
J gene: TRBJ2-5; V gene: TRBV4-1; clone size: NA; D gene: NA; CDR3 DNA: TGCGCCAGCAGCCAAATTCGGGACCAAGAGACCCAGTACTTC; CDR3 protein: CASSQIRDQETQYF
J gene: TRBJ2-3; V gene: TRBV20-1; clone size: few; D gene: NA; CDR3 DNA: TGCAGTGCCAGGGTGGTGGGAAACACAGATACGCAGTATTTT; CDR3 protein: CSARVVGNTDTQYF
J gene: TRBJ1-2; V gene: TRBV6-6; clone size: many; D gene: NA; CDR3 DNA: TGTGCCAGCAGTCTCGACGATGGCTACACCTTC; CDR3 protein: CASSLDDGYTF
J gene: TRBJ2-7; V gene: TRBV13; clone size: NA; D gene: TRBD1; CDR3 DNA: TGTGCCAGCAGCTCCCTGGACAGGGGTAGGACTACTAACGAGCAGTACTTC; CDR3 protein: CASSSLDRGRTTNEQYF
J gene: TRBJ1-2; V gene: TRBV7-9; clone size: many; D gene: NA; CDR3 DNA: TGTGCCAGCAGCCCCACGGGGTTCGGTGGCTACACCTTC; CDR3 protein: CASSPTGFGGYTF
J gene: TRBJ2-7; V gene: TRBV28; clone size: NA; D gene: NA; CDR3 DNA: TGTTCCAGCAGGTGGGAGCCCTACAATGAGCAGTACTTC; CDR3 protein: CSSRWEPYNEQYF